This T cell receptor (beta chain) was identified in a study of regulatory T cells in long-lasting Graves disease. Specified time point: newly diagnosed GD, antithyroid drugs for less than 3 months. Isolated PBMC RNA provided the starting material for the TCR library. American Thyroid Association guidelines served as the basis for diagnosing Graves' disease. Broader study findings: Gene preferences differed: TRBV28, TRBJ1-2, TRBJ2-5 in persistent cases.

As to this clonotype: The antigen remains unidentified.

This CDR3 contains 15 residues. V dropped 0 bases and J dropped 0; count of bases not matched to a gene: 2. CDR1 is KGHSH, CDR2 LQKENI, per germline. Relying on iRepertoire HTBI primers and Arm-PCR of CDR3 regions, the team built TCR beta libraries. TCRdb called the multiplex PCR reads again in MiXCR, with one record for every CDR3 protein. The repertoire holds hundreds of thousands of distinct CDR3 sequences, 15% to 20% seen once, with around 12% in the top ten. The same sample was also used in a study of T cells in Graves' hyperthyroidism and ophthalmopathy.

The J gene is TRBJ2-7, the V gene TRBV18; 7 bases agree with TRBD1. This receptor was taken from a man between 18 and 35 years old with Graves disease. The material sequenced was peripheral blood mononuclear cells (PBMCs), taken at new diagnosis, from a patient treated with antithyroid drugs. The CDR3 reads CASSPPTGSSYEQYF. In nucleotides, the CDR3 is TGTGCCAGCTCACCACCGACAGGGAGCTCCTACGAGCAGTACTTC.